This T cell receptor (beta chain) was identified during a study of spatial heterogeneity in lung cancer. Study context: Sequencing consistently turned up more beta-chain sequences than alpha-chain sequences.

This clonotype is deemed large. The time point was: sample taken at primary tumor resection. The 55 to 90 donors had untreated early-stage non-small cell lung cancer. Tumor, nontumor lung or frozen PBMC supplied whole RNA, sequenced without sorting. The length of the CDR3 is 16 residues. V shed 7 bases, J shed 5 bases, and the junction held 8 bases outside the gene matches. Per the germline V gene, CDR1 is SGHTA and CDR2 is FQGNSA. Each CDR3 protein is one row after TCRdb ran MiXCR on the 5' RACE reads. The table records approximately 2,000 distinct CDR3 sequences, approximately 15% of them present only once.

The V call is TRBV7-2, the J call TRBJ2-3, with 14 bases lining up with TRBD2. The source is a male donor with early-stage non-small cell lung cancer. Sample: normal lung tissue next to the tumor, taken at surgery. The CDR3 DNA reads TGTGCCAGCACTCCGGGACTAGCGGGAGCCGGAGATACGCAGTATTTT. This translates into CASTPGLAGAGDTQYF.